The 8 T cell receptor beta chains below come from one sample, sequenced in a study of vaccination effects on CD4 cells after COVID-19. For these TCRs, the target antigens are not known. ViraFEST used viral peptide pools to expand antigen-specific CD4+ T cells before sequencing. Between days 9 and 10 of culture, CD4+ T cells were separated out. Two-dose BNT162b2 or mRNA-1273 vaccination was given to participants. The assay was immunoSEQ multiplex PCR, and TCRdb's table has in-frame clones only and misses some. The data contain roughly 56,000 clones, about 80% of them seen just once; the ten biggest clones take up over 0.95%. Here the sequenced sample was CD4+ T cells from PBMCs cultured with HCoV-229E spike peptides, taken after COVID-19 vaccination. The receptors originated from a human donor who received a COVID-19 vaccine.

The chain employs TRBV12-5 and TRBJ2-3; 9 nucleotides match TRBD2. This CDR3 has 18 residues. V dropped 2 bases and J dropped 3; count of bases not matched to a gene: 12. Per germline, CDR1 LGHNT and CDR2 FRNRAP. The CDR3: CASGLTPDGAGGTDTQYF. For the CDR3, the DNA is TGTGCTAGTGGTTTGACTCCGGACGGGGCGGGGGGGACAGATACGCAGTATTTT.

In its sample, this clone was seen a few times. The CDR3 spells CASSSTGSPLHF. In DNA, the CDR3 is TGTGCCAGCAGCTCCACGGGCTCACCCCTCCACTTT. V and J are TRBV12-3 or TRBV12-4 and TRBJ1-6; D call uncertain. The ends were cut back, 6 bases at V and 10 bases at J, with 10 bases in the middle. This CDR3 is 12 amino acids long.

This clone appeared a few times. The chain carries TRBV7-2 and TRBJ2-1; D uncertain. Germline V gene lookup returns CDR1 SGHTA and CDR2 FQGNSA. Deletions cut 1 base from V and 9 bases from J, with 7 bases between. The CDR3 runs to 12 residues. DNA of the CDR3: TGTGCCAGCAGCTTAGTGACGAGTGAGCAGTTCTTC. Protein sequence: CASSLVTSEQFF.

The J gene is TRBJ1-3, the V gene TRBV30; D uncertain. CDR1 and CDR2 (germline): GTSNPN, SVGIG (reference sequence). The ends were cut back, 2 bases at V and 0 bases at J, with 11 bases in the middle. The CDR3 length is 15 residues. The DNA for the CDR3 is TGTGCCTGGAGTTTCTCCGGATTCTCTGGAAACACCATATATTTT. Translated: CAWSFSGFSGNTIYF.

This clone appeared a few times. The gene calls are TRBV2 and TRBJ2-7, with D maybe TRBD2 (5 bases). CDR3 length equals 12 residues. The V gene lost 5 bases and the J gene lost 1 base, with 6 bases spanning the gap. Germline V lookup: CDR1 SNHLY, CDR2 FYNNEI. The CDR3 loop reads CASSRGSYEQYV. The CDR3 nucleotides are TGTGCCAGCAGTCGAGGGTCCTACGAGCAGTACGTC.

There are a few counts of this clone. V gene TRBV4-2 combines with J gene TRBJ2-1; 7 bases map to TRBD2. V lost 0 bases to trimming and J lost 6 bases; unmatched junction nucleotides: 8. Germline V gives CDR1 LGHNA, CDR2 YNFKEQ. This CDR3 spans 16 amino acids. CDR3 region: CASSQEGRVAGNEQFF. In nucleotides, the CDR3 is TGTGCCAGCAGCCAAGAAGGGAGGGTGGCGGGCAATGAGCAGTTCTTC.

V and J are TRBV10-1 and TRBJ2-7, with 9 bases fitting TRBD2. With V trimmed by 2 bases and J by 3 bases, 5 bases remained unmatched. Looked up from germline, CDR1 is WNHNN and CDR2 is SYGVQD (reference sequence). The CDR3 has 15 amino acids. CDR3 residues: CASSEIAGVHYEQYV. CDR3 DNA sequence: TGCGCCAGCAGTGAGATAGCGGGGGTGCACTACGAGCAGTACGTC.

The V call is TRBV3-1 (or the pseudogene TRBV3-2), the J call TRBJ1-3; D gene uncertain. Germline V gene lookup returns CDR1 LGHDT and CDR2 YNNKEL (reference sequence). The CDR3 totals 13 residues. Trimming took 0 bases from V and 7 from J, leaving 7 bases between them. The CDR3 DNA reads TGTGCCAGCAGCCAAGAGGGTAGGAACACCATATATTTT. Translating it yields CASSQEGRNTIYF.